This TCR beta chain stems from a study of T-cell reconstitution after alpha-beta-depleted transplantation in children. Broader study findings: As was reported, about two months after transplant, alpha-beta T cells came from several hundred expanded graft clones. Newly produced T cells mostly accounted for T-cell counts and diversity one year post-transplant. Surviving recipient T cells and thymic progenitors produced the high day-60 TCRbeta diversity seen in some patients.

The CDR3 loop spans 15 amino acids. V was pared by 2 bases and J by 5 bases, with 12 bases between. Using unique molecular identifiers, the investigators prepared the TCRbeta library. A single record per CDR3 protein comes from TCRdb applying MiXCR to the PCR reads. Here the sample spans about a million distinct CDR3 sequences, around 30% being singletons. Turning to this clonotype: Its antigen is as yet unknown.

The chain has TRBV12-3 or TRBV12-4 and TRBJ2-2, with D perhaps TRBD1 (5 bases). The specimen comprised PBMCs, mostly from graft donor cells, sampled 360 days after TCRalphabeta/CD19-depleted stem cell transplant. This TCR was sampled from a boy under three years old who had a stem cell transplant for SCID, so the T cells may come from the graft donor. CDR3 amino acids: CASSLYGAPTGELFF. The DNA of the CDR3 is TGTGCCAGCAGTTTATATGGGGCGCCTACCGGGGAGCTGTTTTTT.